One and the same sample provided the 17 T cell receptor beta chains below, sequenced in a study of T cells in women clearing cervical HPV infection. Libraries were prepared by immunoSEQ multiplex PCR; TCRdb keeps only in-frame clonotypes and omits some of them. The data include tens of thousands of clones; the top ten clones carry around 6.5%. The sample taken for sequencing was blood buffy coat. All receptors derive from a woman aged 18 to 75 with a cervical HPV16 infection that either progressed to CIN3+ or cleared (not recorded which).

A remark on this clone: The missing CDR3 end, 3 residues past where the read stops, is filled in from the germline J gene. J is TRBJ2-7 and V is TRBV7-6, with D possibly TRBD1 on 6 matching bases. Per germline, CDR1 SGHVS and CDR2 FNYEAQ. V lost 8 bases and J lost 1, with 12 bases in between. The CDR3 is 13 amino acids. Here the CDR3 reads CASSPGQSYEQYF. The sequenced CDR3 bases are TGTGCCAGCTCCCCGGGACAATCCTACGAG.

In the case of this clone: At one of its ends the junction is not consistent with the germline gene, which may arise from a read error. The read terminates 3 residues ahead of where the CDR3 ends, so the germline J gene completes it. The sample has other DNA sequences that encode this CDR3 too. The gene calls are TRBV6-1 and TRBJ1-3, with D maybe TRBD1 (5 bases). The CDR3 contains 16 residues. Germline lookup yields CDR1 MNHNS and CDR2 SASEGT. The chain's CDR3 is CASSELRGKEGNTIYF. The DNA read from the CDR3 is TGTGCCAGCAGTGAACTACGGGGGAAGGAGGGAAACACA.

With respect to this clone: The CDR3 end is not reached by the read, which stops 3 residues before it; the germline J gene fills it in. The chain combines TRBV29-1 with TRBJ2-7, with 8 bases that match TRBD1. Looked up from germline, CDR1 is SQVTM and CDR2 is ANQGSEA. The trim removed 8 bases at V and 2 bases at J, leaving 14 bases unmatched. The CDR3 has 15 amino acids. CDR3 protein: CSTVWRQGPPYEQYF. CDR3 bases read: TGCAGCACTGTCTGGAGACAGGGGCCCCCCTACGAG.

As for this clone: The read ends 3 residues before the CDR3 terminus; that terminus is restored from the germline J gene. The chain is built from TRBV7-9 and TRBJ2-4; TRBD1 aligns across 7 bases. Germline CDR1 is SEHNR and CDR2 is FQNEAQ (reference sequence). The length of the CDR3 is 14 residues. The sequenced CDR3 bases are TGTGCCAGCAGTAAGGTGGGACAGCACTATGGT. Translation gives CASSKVGQHYG. The CDR3, in full, reads CASSKVGQHYGQYF. Looking up the rest from reference TRBV7-9 and TRBJ2-4 gives the full variable domain: DTGVSQNPRHKITKRGQNVTFRCDPISEHNRLYWYRQTLGQGPEFLTYFQNEAQLEKSRLLSDRFSAERPKGSFSTLEIQRTEQGDSAMYLCASSKVGQHYGQYFGAGTRLSVL.

Note on this clone: Sequencing ends 3 residues short of the CDR3 end; the germline J gene provides the rest. The chain joins TRBV7-6 to TRBJ2-7; TRBD1 matches at 8 bases. V dropped 5 bases and J dropped 6; count of bases not matched to a gene: 9. The CDR3 totals 14 residues. The germline gives CDR1 SGHVS, CDR2 FNYEAQ. The CDR3 spells CASSILGQGGEQYF. The sequenced part of the CDR3 DNA is TGTGCCAGCAGCATTCTTGGACAGGGTGGCGAG.

About this clone itself: The DNA ends 3 residues before the CDR3 does, and the rest of the CDR3 is filled in from the germline J gene. This chain links TRBV12-5 with TRBJ2-7, with 8 bases matching TRBD1. This CDR3 has 13 residues. Germline CDR1 reads LGHNT; CDR2 reads FRNRAP. The J segment lost 2 bases and the V segment lost 9 bases, leaving 6 bases of the junction unmatched. The covered CDR3 bases are TGTGCTAGCCGGCCGGGACAGGCCTACGAG. It translates to CASRPGQAYE. The whole CDR3 sequence is CASRPGQAYEQYF.

As regards this clone: The sequenced fragment ends 3 residues before the CDR3 boundary, so the rest is inferred from the germline J gene. This rearrangement joins TRBV20-1 to TRBJ2-5, with 9 bases matching TRBD1. J was trimmed by 5 bases and V by 0 bases; bases with no gene match: 10. CDR1 and CDR2 from the germline V gene are DFQATT and SNEGSKA (reference sequence). The CDR3 runs 16 residues. The CDR3 DNA, read in part, is TGCAGTGCTAGAGAATGGGGGACAGGGTCTAGGGAGACC. Translation: CSAREWGTGSRET. The whole CDR3 protein reads CSAREWGTGSRETQYF.

The part of the CDR3 DNA that was read is TGCAGCGTTGTTTTGGGTACAGGGGAGGGAGAGACC. This gives the protein CSVVLGTGEGET. The full CDR3 protein reads CSVVLGTGEGETQYF. This sequence joins TRBV29-1 and TRBJ2-5, with D perhaps TRBD1 or TRBD2 (7 bases each). The sequence runs out 3 residues before the end of the CDR3; the remainder is reconstructed from the germline J gene. V was pared by 4 bases and J by 4 bases, with 19 bases between. The CDR3 length is 15 residues. CDR1 SQVTM and CDR2 ANQGSEA come from the germline V gene.

To note about this clone: The CDR3 end lies 3 residues beyond the end of the read and is filled in from the germline J gene. The rearrangement uses TRBV7-6 and TRBJ2-1, with unresolved D. The germline V and J ends were trimmed by 0 bases and 1 base, with 4 bases remaining between them. The germline CDR1 and CDR2 sequences are SGHVS and FNYEAQ. The CDR3 runs to 14 residues. CDR3 residues: CASSLAASYNEQFF. The CDR3 bases that were read are TGTGCCAGCAGCTTAGCGGCTTCCTACAATGAG. The whole variable domain, filled in from reference TRBV7-6 and TRBJ2-1, reads GAGVSQSPRYKVTKRGQDVALRCDPISGHVSLYWYRQALGQGPEFLTYFNYEAQQDKSGLPNDRFSAERPEGSISTLTIQRTEQRDSAMYRCASSLAASYNEQFFGPGTRLTVL.

Concerning this clone itself: The read falls 3 residues short of the CDR3 end, and the missing part is taken from the germline J gene. This chain uses TRBV5-1 with TRBJ1-1, with unresolved D. The length of the CDR3 is 12 residues. Germline lookup yields CDR1 SGHRS and CDR2 YFSETQ. Partial CDR3 DNA: TGCGCCAGCAGTTTAGGGTCCTACGAG. It is translated as CASSLGSYE. The whole CDR3 protein reads CASSLGSYEAFF.

Notes on this clone: The read falls 3 residues short of the CDR3 end, and the missing part is taken from the germline J gene. The J gene is TRBJ1-2, the V gene TRBV6-1; D unresolved. Looked up from germline, CDR1 is MNHNS and CDR2 is SASEGT. The CDR3 sequence is 13 residues long. The CDR3 region is CASSESYPLDYTF. The CDR3 DNA, read in part, is TGTGCCAGCAGTGAATCGTACCCACTCGAC.

A remark on this clone: The sequenced fragment ends 3 residues before the CDR3 boundary, so the rest is inferred from the germline J gene. The chain is built from TRBV7-7 and TRBJ2-3; 14 bases map to TRBD2. J lost 3 bases, V lost 5 bases, and 1 base had no gene match. The CDR3 is 15 amino acids. In germline, CDR1 is SSHAT, CDR2 FNYEAQ (reference sequence). CDR3 bases read: TGTGCCAGCAGCCGGACTAGCGGGGGGACAGATACG. It is translated as CASSRTSGGTDT. The whole CDR3 reads CASSRTSGGTDTQYF.

The CDR3 reads CASSLETVNTEAFF. The sequenced part of the CDR3 DNA is TGCGCCAGCAGCTTGGAGACAGTGAACACTGAA. The rearrangement joins TRBV5-1 to TRBJ1-1; possible D gene TRBD1, 5 bases. The CDR3 goes on 3 residues after the read ends, and that part is filled in from the germline J gene. The germline CDR1 and CDR2 sequences are SGHRS and YFSETQ. This CDR3 spans 14 amino acids. Trimming pared 0 bases from V and 0 bases from J, leaving 6 bases between.

Notes on this clone: The read falls 3 residues short of the CDR3 end, and the missing part is taken from the germline J gene. This rearrangement joins TRBV19 to TRBJ2-3; the D call may be TRBD1 or TRBD2 (6 bases each). Germline values: CDR1 LNHDA, CDR2 SQIVND (reference sequence). The CDR3 contains 13 residues. Trimming took off 7 bases at V and 4 bases at J, with 12 bases between the two ends. This CDR3 is CASMAEGADTQYF. CDR3 DNA (partial): TGTGCCAGTATGGCGGAGGGGGCAGATACG.

A note on this clone: Sequencing ends 3 residues short of the CDR3 end; the germline J gene provides the rest. This chain connects TRBV23-1 to TRBJ2-3; TRBD1 is a possible D gene (5 bases). TRBV23-1 falls under the ORF class, with uncertain function. The CDR3 length is 14 residues. Trimming shortened V by 4 bases and J by 2 bases, and 10 bases separated the two germline ends. The CDR3 loop is CASSPKGSTDTQYF. The CDR3 bases that were read are TGCGCCAGCAGTCCGAAGGGGTCCACAGATACG.

On this clone itself: Coverage ceases 3 residues before the CDR3 finishes, and the germline J gene fills in the end. This chain connects TRBV5-1 to TRBJ2-1; 11 bases agree with TRBD2. Germline V lookup: CDR1 SGHRS, CDR2 YFSETQ. The V gene end was trimmed by 1 base and the J gene end by 9 bases; junction bases not matched to a gene: 9. The CDR3 is 16 amino acids. Partial CDR3 DNA: TGCGCCAGCAGCTTGAATAGCGGGGGGGCCGGAGGTGAG. Encoded protein: CASSLNSGGAGGE. In full, the CDR3 is CASSLNSGGAGGEQFF.

For this clone: From the germline J gene comes the end of the CDR3, since the read stops 3 residues before it. The V gene is TRBV2, the J gene TRBJ2-3; D tentatively reads TRBD1 or TRBD2 (5 bases each). Germline lookup yields CDR1 SNHLY and CDR2 FYNNEI. V was trimmed by 4 bases and J by 4 bases, leaving 12 bases between them. CDR3 length equals 14 residues. The CDR3 is CASSGRQRADTQYF. The sequenced CDR3 bases are TGTGCCAGCAGTGGCCGACAGAGGGCAGATACG.